This TCR beta chain was found in a study of CD4+ T cells in melanoma. Study observations and caveats: A reported correlation linked neoantigen-specific CD4+ T cells to CD8+, macrophage and B cell function. Diverse differentiation states were reported for melanoma neoantigen-specific CD4+ T cells.

V lost 6 bases and J 5 bases, leaving 11 bases between the germline ends. CDR1 and CDR2 from the germline V gene are MNHEY and SVGAGI. CDR3 length equals 13 residues. Sequencing was performed with immunoSEQ multiplex PCR; in TCRdb, only in-frame clones are kept and a portion is missing. This table has over 10,000 clones, over 65% appearing once. In the case of this clone: The antigen remains undetermined.

The gene calls are TRBV6-5 and TRBJ1-5; D is ambiguous. Sequencing used cells from a culture (not recorded whether cultured in vitro). This receptor was obtained from a human donor with melanoma. DNA of the CDR3: TGTGCCAGCAGGATCTCCCGAGATCAGCCCCAGCATTTT. Encoded protein: CASRISRDQPQHF.